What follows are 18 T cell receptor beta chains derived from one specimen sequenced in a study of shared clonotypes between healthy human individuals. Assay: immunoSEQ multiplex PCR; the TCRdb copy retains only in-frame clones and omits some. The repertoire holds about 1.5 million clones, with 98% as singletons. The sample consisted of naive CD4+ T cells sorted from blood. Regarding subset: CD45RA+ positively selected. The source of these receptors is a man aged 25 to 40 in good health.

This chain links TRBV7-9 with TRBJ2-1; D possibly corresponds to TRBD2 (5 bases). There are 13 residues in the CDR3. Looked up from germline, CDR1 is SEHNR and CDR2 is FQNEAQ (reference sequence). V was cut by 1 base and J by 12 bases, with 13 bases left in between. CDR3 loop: CASSLEGGFAQFF. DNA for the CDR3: TGTGCCAGCAGCTTAGAAGGAGGCTTCGCGCAGTTCTTC.

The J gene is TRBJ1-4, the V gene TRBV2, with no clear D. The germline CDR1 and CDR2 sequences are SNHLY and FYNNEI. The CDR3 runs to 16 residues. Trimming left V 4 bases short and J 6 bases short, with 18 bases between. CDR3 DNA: TGTGCCAGCAGTGGTGGAAGTCCGACGCCTTATGAAAAACTGTTTTTT. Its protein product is CASSGGSPTPYEKLFF.

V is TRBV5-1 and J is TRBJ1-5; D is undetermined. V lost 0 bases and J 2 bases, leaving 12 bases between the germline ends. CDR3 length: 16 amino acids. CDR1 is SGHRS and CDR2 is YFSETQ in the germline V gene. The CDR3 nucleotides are TGCGCCAGCAGCTTGGCCCCAGGCGGCGGCAATCAGCCCCAGCATTTT. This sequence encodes CASSLAPGGGNQPQHF.

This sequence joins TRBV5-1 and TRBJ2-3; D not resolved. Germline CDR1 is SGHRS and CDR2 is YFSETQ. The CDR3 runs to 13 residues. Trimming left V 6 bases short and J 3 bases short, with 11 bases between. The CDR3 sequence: CASKIGVTDTQYF. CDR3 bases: TGCGCCAGCAAAATAGGAGTAACAGATACGCAGTATTTT.

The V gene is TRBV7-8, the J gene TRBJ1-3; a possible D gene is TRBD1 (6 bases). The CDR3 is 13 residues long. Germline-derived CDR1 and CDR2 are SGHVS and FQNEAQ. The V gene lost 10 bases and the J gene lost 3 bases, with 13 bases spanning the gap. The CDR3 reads CATARGHGNTIYF. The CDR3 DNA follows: TGTGCCACCGCCAGGGGCCATGGAAACACCATATATTTT.

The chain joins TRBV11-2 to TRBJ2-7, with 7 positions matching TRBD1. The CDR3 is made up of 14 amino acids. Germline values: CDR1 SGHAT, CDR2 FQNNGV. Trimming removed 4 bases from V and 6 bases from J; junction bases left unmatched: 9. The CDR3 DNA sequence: TGTGCCAGCAGCTCCATCCGACAGGGCCTCGAGCAGTACTTC. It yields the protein CASSSIRQGLEQYF.

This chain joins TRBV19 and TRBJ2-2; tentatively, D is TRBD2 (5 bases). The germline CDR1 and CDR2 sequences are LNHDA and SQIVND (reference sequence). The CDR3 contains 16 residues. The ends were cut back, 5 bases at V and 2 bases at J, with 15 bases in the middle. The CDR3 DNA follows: TGTGCCAGTAGTTCTCCGGGATTGAAAAACACCGGGGAGCTGTTTTTT. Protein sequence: CASSSPGLKNTGELFF.

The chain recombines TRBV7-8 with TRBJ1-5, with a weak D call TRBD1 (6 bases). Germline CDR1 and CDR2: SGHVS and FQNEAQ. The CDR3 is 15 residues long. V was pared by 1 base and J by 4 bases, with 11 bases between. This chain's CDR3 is CASSLGQAPNQPQHF. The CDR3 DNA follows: TGTGCCAGCAGCTTAGGACAGGCGCCTAATCAGCCCCAGCATTTT. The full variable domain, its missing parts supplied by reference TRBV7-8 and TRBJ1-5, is GAGVSQSPRYKVAKRGQDVALRCDPISGHVSLFWYQQALGQGPEFLTYFQNEAQLDKSGLPSDRFFAERPEGSVSTLKIQRTQQEDSAVYLCASSLGQAPNQPQHFGDGTRLSIL.

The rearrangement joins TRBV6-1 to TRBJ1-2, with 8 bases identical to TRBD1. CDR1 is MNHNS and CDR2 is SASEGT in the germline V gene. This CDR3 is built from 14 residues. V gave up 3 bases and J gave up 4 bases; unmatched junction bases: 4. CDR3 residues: CASSDTGGSYGYTF. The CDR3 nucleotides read TGTGCCAGCAGTGATACAGGGGGAAGCTATGGCTACACCTTC.

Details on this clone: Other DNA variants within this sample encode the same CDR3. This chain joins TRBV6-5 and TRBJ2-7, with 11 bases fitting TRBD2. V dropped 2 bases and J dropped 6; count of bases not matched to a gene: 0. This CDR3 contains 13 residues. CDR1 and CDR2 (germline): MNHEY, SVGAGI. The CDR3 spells CASSYGLAGEQYF. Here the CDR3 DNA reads TGTGCCAGCAGTTACGGACTAGCGGGCGAGCAGTACTTC.

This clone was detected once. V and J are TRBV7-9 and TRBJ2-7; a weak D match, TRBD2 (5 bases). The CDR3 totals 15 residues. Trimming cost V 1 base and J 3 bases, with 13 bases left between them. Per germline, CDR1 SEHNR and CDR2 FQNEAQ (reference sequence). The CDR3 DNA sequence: TGTGCCAGCAGCTTAGAACTCCTGAGGGACTACGAGCAGTACTTC. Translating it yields CASSLELLRDYEQYF.

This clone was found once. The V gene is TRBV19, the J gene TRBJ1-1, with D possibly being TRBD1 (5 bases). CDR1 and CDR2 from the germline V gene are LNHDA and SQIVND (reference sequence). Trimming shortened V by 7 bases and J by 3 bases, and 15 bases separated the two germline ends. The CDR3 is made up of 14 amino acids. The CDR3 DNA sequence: TGTGCCAGTACAGACAGACAGATGGACACTGAAGCTTTCTTT. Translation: CASTDRQMDTEAFF.

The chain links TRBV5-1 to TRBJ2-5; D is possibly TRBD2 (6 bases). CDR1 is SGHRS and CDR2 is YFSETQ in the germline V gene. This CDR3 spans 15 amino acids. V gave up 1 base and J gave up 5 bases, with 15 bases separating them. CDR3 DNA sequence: TGCGCCAGCAGCTTGCTCGGGGGACCTGGGGAGACCCAGTACTTC. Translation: CASSLLGGPGETQYF.

The CDR3: CASGAISGNTIYF. CDR3 nucleotide sequence: TGTGCCAGCGGGGCCATCTCTGGAAACACCATATATTTT. The chain uses TRBV9 and TRBJ1-3; D perhaps matches TRBD1 (5 bases). Trimming shortened V by 7 bases and J by 0 bases, and 8 bases separated the two germline ends. Germline V CDR1 and CDR2: SGDLS, YYNGEE. This CDR3 contains 13 residues.

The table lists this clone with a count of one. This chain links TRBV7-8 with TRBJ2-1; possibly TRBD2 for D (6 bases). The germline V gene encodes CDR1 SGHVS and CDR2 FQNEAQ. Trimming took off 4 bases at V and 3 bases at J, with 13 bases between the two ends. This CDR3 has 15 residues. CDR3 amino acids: CASSYVGRGYNEQFF. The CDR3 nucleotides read TGTGCCAGCAGCTATGTAGGGCGGGGCTACAATGAGCAGTTCTTC.

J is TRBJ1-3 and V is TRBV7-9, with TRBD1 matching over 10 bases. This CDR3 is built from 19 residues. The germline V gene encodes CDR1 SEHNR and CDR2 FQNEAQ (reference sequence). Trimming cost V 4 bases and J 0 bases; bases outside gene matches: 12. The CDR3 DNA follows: TGTGCCAGCAGCTCAGACAGGGGGCGAGAGGTAATCTCTGGAAACACCATATATTTT. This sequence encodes CASSSDRGREVISGNTIYF. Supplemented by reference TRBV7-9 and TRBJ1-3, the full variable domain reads DTGVSQNPRHKITKRGQNVTFRCDPISEHNRLYWYRQTLGQGPEFLTYFQNEAQLEKSRLLSDRFSAERPKGSFSTLEIQRTEQGDSAMYLCASSSDRGREVISGNTIYFGEGSWLTVV.

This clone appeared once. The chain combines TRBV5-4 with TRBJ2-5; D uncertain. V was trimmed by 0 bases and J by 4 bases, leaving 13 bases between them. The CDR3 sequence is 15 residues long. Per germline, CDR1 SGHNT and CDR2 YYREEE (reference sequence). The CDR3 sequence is CASSLGTQVGETQYF. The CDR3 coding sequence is TGTGCCAGCAGCTTGGGAACCCAGGTCGGAGAGACCCAGTACTTC.

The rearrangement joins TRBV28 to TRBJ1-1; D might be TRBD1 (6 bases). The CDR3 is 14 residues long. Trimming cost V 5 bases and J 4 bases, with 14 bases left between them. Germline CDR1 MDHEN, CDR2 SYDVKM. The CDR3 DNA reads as TGTGCCAGCAGTGCTGGCAGGGGAGCCACTGAAGCTTTCTTT. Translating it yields CASSAGRGATEAFF.